The clone carrying this T cell receptor (beta chain) was seen repeatedly, ten times or more. What it recognizes is unknown. A process of 5'RACE template switching, which added a universal primer site and UMIs, was used to make TCR cDNA. TCRdb re-called the 5' RACE reads with MiXCR, one entry per CDR3 protein. Of approximately 300,000 distinct CDR3 sequences listed, about 10% are singletons. The data originate from a study of T cells after yellow fever vaccination. Whole-study context: Researchers used SMART-Seq v4 Ultra Low Input to prepare fractions that had low cell numbers.

Study-wide points: Some clonotypes were seen in both the CD4 and the CD8 compartments. These made up a small share and likely arose from convergent recombination. Weaker in magnitude, the secondary response showed a faster peak on day 5 versus 15.

Germline V CDR1 and CDR2: SGHVS, FQNEAQ. This CDR3 is built from 12 residues. The receptor was isolated from a man aged 18-30 years who received the YFV17D yellow fever vaccine. The sequencing used CD4+ T cells sorted from PBMCs, collected 45 days after the yellow fever booster vaccination. The chain joins TRBV7-8 to TRBJ2-7, with TRBD2 matching over 7 bases. CDR3 nucleotide sequence: TGTGCCAGCAGCCTAGCGGCAAACGAGCAGTACGTC. Protein sequence: CASSLAANEQYV.